This T cell receptor beta chain derives from a study of regulatory T cells in long-lasting Graves disease. Both iRepertoire HTBI primers and Arm-PCR of CDR3 regions were used to build the TCR beta libraries. Each CDR3 protein is one row after TCRdb ran MiXCR on the multiplex PCR reads. The sample holds roughly 700,000 distinct CDR3 sequences; 30% are singletons and the top ten take roughly 46%. The V gene's germline CDR1 is ENHRY and CDR2 SYGVKD. J gave up 0 bases and V 0 bases, and 2 bases lay outside the gene matches. CDR3 size: 15 residues. The time point was: persistent/refractory GD, antithyroid drugs over 5 years with positive TRAb. PBMCs were the source of the RNA used for TCR sequencing.

This clonotype was sampled from a female donor with Graves disease. The sample was peripheral blood mononuclear cells (PBMCs), taken when the disease was refractory, from a patient treated with antithyroid drugs. The V call is TRBV10-3, the J call TRBJ2-7, with TRBD2 matching 7 bases. The CDR3 nucleotides read TGTGCCATCAGTGAGTCGGGCGGGAGCTCCTACGAGCAGTACTTC. Its translation is CAISESGGSSYEQYF.